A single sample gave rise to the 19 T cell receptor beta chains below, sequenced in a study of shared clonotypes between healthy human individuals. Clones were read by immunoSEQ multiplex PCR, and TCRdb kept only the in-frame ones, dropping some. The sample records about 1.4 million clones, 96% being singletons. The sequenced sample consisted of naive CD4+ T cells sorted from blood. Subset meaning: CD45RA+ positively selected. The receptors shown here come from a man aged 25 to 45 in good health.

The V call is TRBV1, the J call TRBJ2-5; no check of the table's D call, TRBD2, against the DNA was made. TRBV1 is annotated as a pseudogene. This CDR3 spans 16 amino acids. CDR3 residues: CTSSPKREAHQETQYF. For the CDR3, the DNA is TGCACCAGCAGCCCCAAAAGAGAGGCGCACCAAGAGACCCAGTACTTC.

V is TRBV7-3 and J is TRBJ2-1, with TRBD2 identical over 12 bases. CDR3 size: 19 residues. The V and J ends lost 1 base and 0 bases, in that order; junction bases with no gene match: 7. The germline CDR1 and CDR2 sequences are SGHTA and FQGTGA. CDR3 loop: CASSLIGTSGSSSYNEQFF. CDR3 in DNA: TGTGCCAGCAGCTTAATTGGGACTAGCGGGTCTAGCTCCTACAATGAGCAGTTCTTC. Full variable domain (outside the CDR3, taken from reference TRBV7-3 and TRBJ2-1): GAGVSQTPSNKVTEKGKYVELRCDPISGHTALYWYRQSLGQGPEFLIYFQGTGAADDSGLPNDRFFAVRPEGSVSTLKIQRTERGDSAVYLCASSLIGTSGSSSYNEQFFGPGTRLTVL.

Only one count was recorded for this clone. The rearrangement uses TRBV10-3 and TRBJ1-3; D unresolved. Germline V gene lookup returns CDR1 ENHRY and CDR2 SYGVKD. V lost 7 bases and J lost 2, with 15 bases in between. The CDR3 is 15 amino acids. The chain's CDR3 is CAIKGSNDAGNTIYF. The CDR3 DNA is TGTGCCATCAAGGGATCCAATGACGCTGGAAACACCATATATTTT.

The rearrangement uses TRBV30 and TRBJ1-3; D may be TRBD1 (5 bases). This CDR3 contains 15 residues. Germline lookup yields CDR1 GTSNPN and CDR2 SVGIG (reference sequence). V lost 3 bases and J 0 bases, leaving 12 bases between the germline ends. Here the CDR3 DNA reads TGTGCCTGGAGATGGAGGGGCCGCTCTGGAAACACCATATATTTT. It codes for CAWRWRGRSGNTIYF.

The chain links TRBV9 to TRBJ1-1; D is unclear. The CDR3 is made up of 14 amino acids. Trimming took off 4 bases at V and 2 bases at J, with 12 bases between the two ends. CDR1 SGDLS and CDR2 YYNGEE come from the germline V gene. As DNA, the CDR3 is TGTGCCAGCAGCAAGACACCGGACAACACTGAAGCTTTCTTT. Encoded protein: CASSKTPDNTEAFF.

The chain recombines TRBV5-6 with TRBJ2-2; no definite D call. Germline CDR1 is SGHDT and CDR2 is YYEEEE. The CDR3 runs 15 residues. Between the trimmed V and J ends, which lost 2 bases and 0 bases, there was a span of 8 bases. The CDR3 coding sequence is TGTGCCAGCAGCTTTCTAGACTCGAACACCGGGGAGCTGTTTTTT. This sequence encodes CASSFLDSNTGELFF.

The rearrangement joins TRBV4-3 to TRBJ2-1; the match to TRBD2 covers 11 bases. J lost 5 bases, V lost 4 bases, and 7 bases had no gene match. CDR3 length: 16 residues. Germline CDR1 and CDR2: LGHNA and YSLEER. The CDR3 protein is CASSRVIAGGHNEQFF. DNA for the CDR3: TGCGCCAGCAGCCGAGTAATAGCGGGAGGGCACAATGAGCAGTTCTTC.

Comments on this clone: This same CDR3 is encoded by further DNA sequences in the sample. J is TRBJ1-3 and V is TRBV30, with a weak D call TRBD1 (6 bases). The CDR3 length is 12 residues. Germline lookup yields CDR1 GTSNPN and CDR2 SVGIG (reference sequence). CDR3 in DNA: TGTGGGGGGGCCAACTCTGGAAACACCATATATTTT. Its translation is CGGANSGNTIYF.

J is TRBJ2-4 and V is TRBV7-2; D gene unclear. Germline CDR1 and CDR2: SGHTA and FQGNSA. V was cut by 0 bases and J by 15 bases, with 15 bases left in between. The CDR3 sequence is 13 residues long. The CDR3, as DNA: TGTGCCAGCAGCTTAGCTCTCCGTGCGACCCGGTACTTC. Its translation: CASSLALRATRYF.

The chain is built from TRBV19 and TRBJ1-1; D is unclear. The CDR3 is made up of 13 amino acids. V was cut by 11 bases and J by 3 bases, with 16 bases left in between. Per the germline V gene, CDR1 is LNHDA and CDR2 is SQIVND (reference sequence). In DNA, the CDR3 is TGTGCCTCGGGAACCGGGAGGGACACTGAAGCTTTCTTT. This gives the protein CASGTGRDTEAFF.

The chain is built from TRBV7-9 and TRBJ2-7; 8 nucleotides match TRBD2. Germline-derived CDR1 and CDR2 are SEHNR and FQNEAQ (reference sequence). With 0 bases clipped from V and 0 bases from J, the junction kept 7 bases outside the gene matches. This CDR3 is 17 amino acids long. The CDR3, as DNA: TGTGCCAGCAGCTTAGCCCCGGCTAGCGGGTACTCCTACGAGCAGTACTTC. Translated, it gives CASSLAPASGYSYEQYF.

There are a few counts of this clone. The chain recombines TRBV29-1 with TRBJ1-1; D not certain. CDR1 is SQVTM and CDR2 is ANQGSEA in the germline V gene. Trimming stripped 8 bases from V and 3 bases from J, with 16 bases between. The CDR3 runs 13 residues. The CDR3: CSSCFRGDTEAFF. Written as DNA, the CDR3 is TGCAGCAGTTGCTTTCGGGGAGACACTGAAGCTTTCTTT.

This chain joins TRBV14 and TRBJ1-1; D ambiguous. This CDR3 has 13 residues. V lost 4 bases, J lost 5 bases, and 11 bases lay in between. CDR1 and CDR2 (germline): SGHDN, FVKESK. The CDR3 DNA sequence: TGTGCCAGCAGCCCGGACCTGGGGACTGAAGCTTTCTTT. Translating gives CASSPDLGTEAFF.

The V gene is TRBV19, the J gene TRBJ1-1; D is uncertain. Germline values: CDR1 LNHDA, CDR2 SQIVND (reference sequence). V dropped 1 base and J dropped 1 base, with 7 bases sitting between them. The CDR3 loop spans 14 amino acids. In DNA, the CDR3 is TGTGCCAGTAGTATAGGTAGAGGGAACACTGAAGCTTTCTTT. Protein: CASSIGRGNTEAFF. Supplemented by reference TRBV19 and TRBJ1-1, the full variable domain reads DGGITQSPKYLFRKEGQNVTLSCEQNLNHDAMYWYRQDPGQGLRLIYYSQIVNDFQKGDIAEGYSVSREKKESFPLTVTSAQKNPTAFYLCASSIGRGNTEAFFGQGTRLTVV.

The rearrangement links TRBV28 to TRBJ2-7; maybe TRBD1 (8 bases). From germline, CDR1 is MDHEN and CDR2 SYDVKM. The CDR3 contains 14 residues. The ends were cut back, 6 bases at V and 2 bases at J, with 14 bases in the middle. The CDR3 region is CASRSQGGPYEQYF. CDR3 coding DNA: TGTGCCAGCAGGTCACAGGGGGGGCCCTACGAGCAGTACTTC. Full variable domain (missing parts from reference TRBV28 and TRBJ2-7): DVKVTQSSRYLVKRTGEKVFLECVQDMDHENMFWYRQDPGLGLRLIYFSYDVKMKEKGDIPEGYSVSREKKERFSLILESASTNQTSMYLCASRSQGGPYEQYFGPGTRLTVT.

CDR3 nucleotides: TGTGCCAGCAGCATGGTCCCTAGCGGGGGAGGCGGTAATGAGCAGTTCTTC. Its translation: CASSMVPSGGGGNEQFF. J is TRBJ2-1 and V is TRBV5-4, with TRBD2 identical over 10 bases. J was trimmed by 7 bases and V by 4 bases; bases with no gene match: 14. This CDR3 contains 17 residues. Germline CDR1 and CDR2: SGHNT and YYREEE (reference sequence). Full variable domain (outside the CDR3, taken from reference TRBV5-4 and TRBJ2-1): ETGVTQSPTHLIKTRGQQVTLRCSSQSGHNTVSWYQQALGQGPQFIFQYYREEENGRGNFPPRFSGLQFPNYSSELNVNALELDDSALYLCASSMVPSGGGGNEQFFGPGTRLTVL.

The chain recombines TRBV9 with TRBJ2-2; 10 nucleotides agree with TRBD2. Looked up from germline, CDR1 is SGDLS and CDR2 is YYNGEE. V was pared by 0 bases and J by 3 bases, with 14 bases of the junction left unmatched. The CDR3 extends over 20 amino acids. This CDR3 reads CASSVATFTSGNDHTGELFF. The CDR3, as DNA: TGTGCCAGCAGCGTAGCTACATTTACTAGCGGGAACGATCACACCGGGGAGCTGTTTTTT.

The CDR3 bases are TGTGCCAGCAGTGGAAGTATGGCAGATACGCAGTATTTT. It specifies CASSGSMADTQYF. V gene TRBV2 combines with J gene TRBJ2-3, with D unresolved. Germline V gene sequence: CDR1 SNHLY, CDR2 FYNNEI. Trimming pared 4 bases from V and 4 bases from J, leaving 9 bases between. The CDR3 is made up of 13 amino acids.

In DNA, the CDR3 is TGCGCCAGCAGGCCGGGACTAGCGGGTATTGCTAACCCCGGGGAGCTGTTTTTT. This translates into CASRPGLAGIANPGELFF. The chain is built from TRBV10-2 and TRBJ2-2; 12 bases match TRBD2. J was trimmed by 6 bases and V by 6 bases; bases with no gene match: 14. The CDR3 extends over 18 amino acids. Germline CDR1 reads WSHSY; CDR2 reads SAAADI.